These 30 T cell receptor beta chains originate from one sample sequenced in a study of blood T cell repertoires in COVID-19. Some clones are missing from TCRdb's copy, which holds only in-frame ones; the method was immunoSEQ multiplex PCR. The sample contains about 360,000 clones, 70% to 85% of which appear only once. The source material was peripheral blood. The receptor source for this set is a human donor with acute or convalescent COVID-19. The donor label of this sample is uncertain.

This chain links TRBV3-1 (or the pseudogene TRBV3-2) with TRBJ1-2; D is undetermined. V lost 3 bases and J 4 bases, leaving 21 bases between the germline ends. This CDR3 comprises 17 residues. Germline assignment: CDR1 LGHDT and CDR2 YNNKEL (reference sequence). The CDR3 DNA reads as TGTGCCAGCAGCCAGGGGAGCGTGGGCCCCCTGGCCTATGGCTACACCTTC. Residues: CASSQGSVGPLAYGYTF.

This clone has just a few counts. The chain recombines TRBV6-1 with TRBJ1-5; no clear D. V lost 0 bases to trimming and J lost 7 bases, with 16 bases between them. The CDR3 loop spans 16 amino acids. The germline CDR1 and CDR2 sequences are MNHNS and SASEGT. The CDR3 spells CASSEATGSGEQPQHF. The CDR3 DNA is TGTGCCAGCAGTGAAGCGACGGGAAGCGGAGAACAGCCCCAGCATTTT.

The chain is built from TRBV7-2 and TRBJ2-1, with D maybe TRBD2 (5 bases). Looked up from germline, CDR1 is SGHTA and CDR2 is FQGNSA. The CDR3 consists of 13 residues. V lost 5 bases and J 15 bases, leaving 20 bases between the germline ends. CDR3 bases: TGTGCCAGCAGCCCGCAGACTATTCCCGGATCGTTCTTC. Protein: CASSPQTIPGSFF.

The chain combines TRBV29-1 with TRBJ2-1, with 7 bases identical to TRBD2. The germline V gene has CDR1 SQVTM and CDR2 ANQGSEA. V lost 4 bases to trimming and J lost 6 bases; unmatched junction nucleotides: 6. There are 13 residues in the CDR3. The CDR3 loop is CSVGGLVGNEQFF. CDR3 nucleotide sequence: TGCAGCGTTGGTGGACTAGTCGGCAATGAGCAGTTCTTC.

The J gene is TRBJ2-7, the V gene TRBV5-1; TRBD1 is a possible D gene (6 bases). Germline V lookup: CDR1 SGHRS, CDR2 YFSETQ. Trimming shortened V by 7 bases and J by 3 bases, and 20 bases separated the two germline ends. This CDR3 contains 15 residues. The CDR3 DNA reads TGCGCCAGCGCCCTAGGGGACACGGTAAACTACGAGCAGTACTTC. This translates into CASALGDTVNYEQYF.

The rearrangement links TRBV12-3 or TRBV12-4 to TRBJ2-3; no definite D call. The CDR3 has 12 amino acids. V was pared by 6 bases and J by 3 bases, with 7 bases between. Written as DNA, the CDR3 is TGTGCCAGCAGGGCTAGGACAGATACGCAGTATTTT. This encodes CASRARTDTQYF.

This sequence joins TRBV28 and TRBJ1-1; D possibly corresponds to TRBD1 (5 bases). Per germline, CDR1 MDHEN and CDR2 SYDVKM. V was cut by 7 bases and J by 6 bases, with 18 bases left in between. The CDR3 runs to 14 residues. The CDR3 loop is CASTSGVGDSEAFF. The CDR3 nucleotides are TGTGCCAGCACCTCCGGGGTGGGGGACTCTGAAGCTTTCTTT.

V and J are TRBV12-5 and TRBJ1-5; a weak D match, TRBD1 (5 bases). The V and J ends lost 4 bases and 5 bases respectively, with 15 bases between them. The CDR3 spans 15 residues. The germline gives CDR1 LGHNT, CDR2 FRNRAP. CDR3 region: CASGSQGIHDQPQHF. Here the CDR3 DNA reads TGTGCTAGTGGTTCCCAGGGAATACACGATCAGCCCCAGCATTTT.

V gene TRBV7-8 combines with J gene TRBJ1-5; 8 bases fit TRBD1. The CDR3 has 15 amino acids. Per the germline V gene, CDR1 is SGHVS and CDR2 is FQNEAQ. After removal of 2 bases from V and 5 bases from J, the junction contained 5 bases not matched to a gene. Here the CDR3 reads CASSLSRGLDQPQHF. CDR3 DNA sequence: TGTGCCAGCAGCTTAAGCAGGGGGCTCGATCAGCCCCAGCATTTT.

This chain connects TRBV7-9 to TRBJ2-7; TRBD1 matches at 7 bases. The CDR3 is made up of 14 amino acids. Trimming removed 5 bases from V and 3 bases from J; junction bases left unmatched: 7. Germline V gives CDR1 SEHNR, CDR2 FQNEAQ (reference sequence). CDR3 bases: TGTGCCAGCAGCCAGCCGGGACAGAACTACGAGCAGTACTTC. Translated, it gives CASSQPGQNYEQYF.

This clone was detected many times. The chain combines TRBV3-1 (or the pseudogene TRBV3-2) with TRBJ1-2; no definite D call. The CDR3 has 12 residues. V gave up 2 bases and J gave up 4 bases, with 5 bases separating them. Germline V gene data show CDR1 as LGHDT and CDR2 as YNNKEL (reference sequence). This chain's CDR3 is CASSQPSYGYTF. The CDR3 DNA reads TGTGCCAGCAGCCAACCCTCCTATGGCTACACCTTC.

The rearrangement links TRBV2 to TRBJ2-3; possibly TRBD1 for D (5 bases). In germline, CDR1 is SNHLY, CDR2 FYNNEI. This CDR3 contains 15 residues. V was pared by 2 bases and J by 0 bases, with 9 bases between. Here the CDR3 DNA reads TGTGCCAGCAGTGAAATGGCAGGGAGCACAGATACGCAGTATTTT. Its protein product is CASSEMAGSTDTQYF.

The chain has TRBV5-8 and TRBJ1-1; TRBD1 agrees at 10 bases. Unmatched junction bases numbered 5, after V lost 3 bases and J lost 0 bases. Germline V gene sequence: CDR1 SGHTS, CDR2 YDEGEE. This CDR3 is built from 16 residues. CDR3 protein: CASSSPGTGVNTEAFF. The CDR3 DNA reads as TGTGCCAGCAGCTCCCCGGGGACAGGGGTGAACACTGAAGCTTTCTTT.

This clone occurred a few times. J is TRBJ1-4 and V is TRBV7-9; 7 positions agree with TRBD1. The CDR3 contains 14 residues. Trimming cost V 5 bases and J 4 bases; bases outside gene matches: 4. Germline values: CDR1 SEHNR, CDR2 FQNEAQ (reference sequence). The CDR3 is CASSRDSLNEKLFF. The CDR3 bases are TGTGCCAGCAGCCGGGACAGCCTTAATGAAAAACTGTTTTTT.

The table lists this clone with a few counts. V gene TRBV28 combines with J gene TRBJ2-1, with D tentatively TRBD1 (6 bases). The germline V and J ends were trimmed by 6 bases and 4 bases, with 10 bases remaining between them. The germline CDR1 and CDR2 sequences are MDHEN and SYDVKM. CDR3 length: 13 amino acids. CDR3 in amino acids: CASRLTGYNEQFF. CDR3 nucleotides: TGTGCCAGCAGACTGACAGGATACAATGAGCAGTTCTTC. Variable domain in full (rest from reference TRBV28 and TRBJ2-1): DVKVTQSSRYLVKRTGEKVFLECVQDMDHENMFWYRQDPGLGLRLIYFSYDVKMKEKGDIPEGYSVSREKKERFSLILESASTNQTSMYLCASRLTGYNEQFFGPGTRLTVL.

The rearrangement links TRBV18 to TRBJ2-1; 7 nucleotides agree with TRBD2. The junction had 9 bases not matched to a gene; V was cut back by 0 bases and J by 4 bases. The CDR3 covers 17 residues. Germline V gene lookup returns CDR1 KGHSH and CDR2 LQKENI. The CDR3 region has the DNA TGTGCCAGCTCACCACCGAAGGCTAGCGGCTTGTACAATGAGCAGTTCTTC. Its translation: CASSPPKASGLYNEQFF.

This rearrangement joins TRBV6-6 to TRBJ1-6; D is unresolved. CDR1 MNHNY and CDR2 SVGAGI come from the germline V gene (reference sequence). The V gene lost 6 bases and the J gene lost 0 bases, with 9 bases spanning the gap. This CDR3 has 15 residues. The CDR3 sequence is CASSQAISYNSPLHF. As DNA, the CDR3 is TGTGCCAGCAGCCAGGCGATCTCCTATAATTCACCCCTCCACTTT.

This sequence joins TRBV18 and TRBJ1-5, with D unclear. The V end lost 3 bases, the J end lost 2 bases, and 11 bases lay between the germline ends. Germline lookup yields CDR1 KGHSH and CDR2 LQKENI. The CDR3 loop spans 15 amino acids. DNA for the CDR3: TGTGCCAGCTCACCCACGAGTACAGGCAATCAGCCCCAGCATTTT. It yields the protein CASSPTSTGNQPQHF.

This chain joins TRBV27 and TRBJ1-1, with D tentatively TRBD1 (6 bases). Germline CDR1 MNHEY, CDR2 SMNVEV (reference sequence). The CDR3 contains 13 residues. V dropped 8 bases and J dropped 4 bases, with 14 bases sitting between them. CDR3: CASHKGGGTEAFF. The CDR3 region has the DNA TGTGCCAGCCACAAGGGGGGGGGCACTGAAGCTTTCTTT.

The chain couples TRBV28 to TRBJ2-3, with D maybe TRBD2 (7 bases). Deletions cut 2 bases from V and 5 bases from J, with 14 bases between. CDR3 length equals 15 residues. From germline, CDR1 is MDHEN and CDR2 SYDVKM. This CDR3 reads CASSLVSGGIDTQYF. The CDR3 DNA follows: TGTGCCAGCAGTTTAGTGTCGGGGGGCATAGATACGCAGTATTTT.

The chain links TRBV3-1 (or the pseudogene TRBV3-2) to TRBJ2-1; TRBD1 matches at 7 bases. This CDR3 has 17 residues. The germline gives CDR1 LGHDT, CDR2 YNNKEL (reference sequence). The V segment lost 4 bases and the J segment 0 bases; nucleotides outside the gene matches: 9. CDR3 sequence (DNA): TGTGCCAGCAGCCCACAGGGGACGGTATTCTCCTACAATGAGCAGTTCTTC. Its protein is CASSPQGTVFSYNEQFF.

The chain is built from TRBV28 and TRBJ2-1; 9 bases are a match to TRBD2. The V segment lost 6 bases and the J segment 7 bases; nucleotides outside the gene matches: 10. CDR3 length equals 15 residues. The V gene's germline CDR1 is MDHEN and CDR2 SYDVKM. The CDR3 protein is CASRWEAGGTNEQFF. The CDR3 nucleotides read TGTGCCAGCAGGTGGGAGGCGGGAGGGACGAATGAGCAGTTCTTC.

This chain connects TRBV12-5 to TRBJ1-5; no definite D call. Germline lookup yields CDR1 LGHNT and CDR2 FRNRAP. V was trimmed by 6 bases and J by 5 bases, leaving 17 bases between them. The CDR3 contains 15 residues. CDR3 protein: CASGERSREHQPQHF. In DNA form, the CDR3 reads TGTGCTAGTGGGGAAAGGAGTCGGGAACATCAGCCCCAGCATTTT.

The chain links TRBV5-1 to TRBJ2-1; D remains unclear. Trimming pared 1 base from V and 7 bases from J, leaving 9 bases between. CDR1 is SGHRS, CDR2 YFSETQ, per germline. The length of the CDR3 is 13 residues. The CDR3 protein is CASSLSAWNEQFF. The CDR3 DNA reads TGCGCCAGCAGCTTGTCAGCGTGGAATGAGCAGTTCTTC.

The V call is TRBV6-2 or TRBV6-3, the J call TRBJ2-7; a weak D match, TRBD2 (5 bases). This CDR3 is built from 12 residues. Germline V gives CDR1 MNHEY, CDR2 SVGEGT. V was trimmed by 5 bases and J by 6 bases, leaving 11 bases between them. The CDR3 spells CASSAGVGEQYF. The CDR3 DNA sequence: TGTGCCAGCAGTGCCGGGGTCGGCGAGCAGTACTTC.

This clone appeared once. CDR3 sequence (DNA): TGCGCCAGCGGAACCTGGACAGGCCATAGCAATCAGCCCCAGCATTTT. Translation gives CASGTWTGHSNQPQHF. This chain connects TRBV10-1 to TRBJ1-5, with 7 bases fitting TRBD1. The CDR3 is 16 amino acids. In germline, CDR1 is WNHNN, CDR2 SYGVQD (reference sequence). Germline trimming cut 8 bases from V and 0 bases from J; bases unmatched to any gene: 10.

The V call is TRBV9, the J call TRBJ2-7, with a possible D match to TRBD1 (6 bases). The CDR3 is 14 residues long. Looked up from germline, CDR1 is SGDLS and CDR2 is YYNGEE. V was pared by 4 bases and J by 0 bases, with 11 bases between. CDR3 DNA sequence: TGTGCCAGCAGCCCTGGACAGTTCTCCTACGAGCAGTACTTC. This encodes CASSPGQFSYEQYF. Supplemented by reference TRBV9 and TRBJ2-7, the full variable domain reads DSGVTQTPKHLITATGQRVTLRCSPRSGDLSVYWYQQSLDQGLQFLIQYYNGEERAKGNILERFSAQQFPDLHSELNLSSLELGDSALYFCASSPGQFSYEQYFGPGTRLTVT.

The chain links TRBV9 to TRBJ1-1; no clear D gene. The germline V gene encodes CDR1 SGDLS and CDR2 YYNGEE. V was cut by 0 bases and J by 4 bases, with 13 bases left in between. This CDR3 is 15 amino acids long. CDR3 bases: TGTGCCAGCAGCGTAGGGCACAGCTTAGTCACTGAAGCTTTCTTT. This translates into CASSVGHSLVTEAFF. The whole variable domain, filled in from reference TRBV9 and TRBJ1-1, reads DSGVTQTPKHLITATGQRVTLRCSPRSGDLSVYWYQQSLDQGLQFLIQYYNGEERAKGNILERFSAQQFPDLHSELNLSSLELGDSALYFCASSVGHSLVTEAFFGQGTRLTVV.

The genes are TRBV30 and TRBJ2-3, with 8 bases identical to TRBD1. This CDR3 is 15 amino acids long. Trimming removed 3 bases from V and 3 bases from J; junction bases left unmatched: 8. CDR1 and CDR2 (germline): GTSNPN, SVGIG (reference sequence). For the CDR3, the DNA is TGTGCCTGGAGGCGAGCAGGGGGCGTGACAGATACGCAGTATTTT. Protein sequence: CAWRRAGGVTDTQYF.

In nucleotides, the CDR3 is TGTGCCAGCACCCGGCCGGGTAGGACCTACAATGAGCAGTTCTTC. This sequence encodes CASTRPGRTYNEQFF. The chain carries TRBV6-5 and TRBJ2-1, with D uncertain. The CDR3 spans 15 residues. V gave up 7 bases and J gave up 2 bases, with 15 bases separating them. Germline CDR1 and CDR2: MNHEY and SVGAGI.